A selection of T cell receptor beta chains follows, all from one sample in a study of technical replicates of blood from a few donors. The method was immunoSEQ multiplex PCR; TCRdb's version includes in-frame clones alone and lacks a portion of them. The data contain some 68,000 clones, 92% of them singletons. Sequencing input: T cells isolated from PBMCs. These receptors came from a human donor in good health. CDR3s include the opening cysteine and the closing phenylalanine or tryptophan. The D gene is left open where the match is weak. Rows may omit the clone size; those that give it use once, few, many or a size class.

d_call j_call v_call clone_size cdr3_aa cdr3_nt
TRBD1 TRBJ1-2 TRBV6-5 - CASSSSGQGGGYTF TGTGCCAGCAGTTCAAGTGGACAGGGGGGAGGCTACACCTTC
- TRBJ2-2 TRBV7-8 - CASSLQRGNAGELFF TGTGCCAGCAGCTTACAGCGAGGGAATGCGGGGGAGCTGTTTTTT
TRBD2 TRBJ2-3 TRBV18 - CASSQAGGGQYF TGTGCCAGCTCACAGGCTGGCGGGGGGCAGTATTTT
- TRBJ1-5 TRBV30 - CAWSVNYNQPQHF TGTGCCTGGAGTGTAAACTACAATCAGCCCCAGCATTTT
TRBD2 TRBJ2-7 TRBV6-5 - CASRPGLADLYEQYF TGTGCCAGCAGGCCGGGACTAGCGGATCTCTACGAGCAGTACTTC
- TRBJ1-2 TRBV7-2 once CASSGLGRALNYGYTF TGTGCCAGCAGCGGTCTGGGCAGGGCTCTTAACTATGGCTACACCTTC
- TRBJ2-1 TRBV5-4 - CASSREGEQFF TGTGCCAGCAGCCGGGAAGGGGAGCAGTTCTTC
- TRBJ2-2 TRBV4-1 few CASSQDIGTGELFF TGCGCCAGCAGCCAAGATATCGGCACCGGGGAGCTGTTTTTT
TRBD1 TRBJ1-1 TRBV7-2 - CASSLAGTGGKVDQAFF TGTGCCAGCAGCTTAGCTGGGACAGGGGGAAAGGTCGATCAAGCTTTCTTT
- TRBJ1-1 TRBV7-2 - CASSLATGMNTEAFF TGTGCCAGCAGCTTAGCAACAGGGATGAACACTGAAGCTTTCTTT
- TRBJ2-5 TRBV10-3 - CAISEVRSQETQYF TGTGCCATCAGTGAAGTACGGAGCCAAGAGACCCAGTACTTC
TRBD1 TRBJ1-1 TRBV2 once CASHETGFSTTEAFF TGTGCCAGCCACGAGACAGGGTTTTCGACAACTGAAGCTTTCTTT
- TRBJ1-2 TRBV6-6 - CASWAGYGYTF TGTGCCAGCTGGGCCGGCTATGGCTACACCTTC
- TRBJ2-7 TRBV18 - CASSSTTLGLGSYEQYF TGTGCCAGCTCGTCAACGACTTTAGGTCTCGGCTCCTACGAGCAGTACTTC
- TRBJ2-2 TRBV11-3 - CASSLEVGQGGELFF TGTGCCAGCAGCTTAGAGGTGGGCCAGGGCGGGGAGCTGTTTTTT
TRBD1 TRBJ1-2 TRBV7-9 - CASSLVGSFGQVTYGYTF TGTGCCAGCAGCTTAGTAGGGTCCTTTGGACAGGTGACGTATGGCTACACCTTC
TRBD1 TRBJ2-1 TRBV7-2 - CASSRTGGVGNEQFF TGTGCCAGCAGCCGGACAGGGGGCGTAGGGAATGAGCAGTTCTTC
TRBD2 TRBJ2-7 TRBV7-2 - CASSLTSGSSYEQYF TGTGCCAGCAGCTTGACTAGCGGAAGCTCCTACGAGCAGTACTTC
TRBD1 TRBJ1-1 TRBV25-1 - CASRARQGQNTEAFF TGTGCCAGCAGAGCCCGACAGGGGCAGAACACTGAAGCTTTCTTT
- TRBJ1-2 TRBV27 - CASSLLGGNYGYTF TGTGCCAGCAGTTTATTGGGGGGGAACTATGGCTACACCTTC
- TRBJ1-1 TRBV6-1 - CASSSTVNTEAFF TGTGCCAGCAGTTCTACAGTTAACACTGAAGCTTTCTTT
TRBD2 TRBJ2-7 TRBV28 - CASSFGREGLGGEQYF TGTGCCAGCAGTTTTGGGCGGGAGGGCTTAGGGGGGGAGCAGTACTTC
- TRBJ2-2 TRBV7-6 - CASSPGTHLGIGELFF TGTGCCAGCAGCCCCGGGACACACCTAGGGATCGGGGAGCTGTTTTTT
TRBD1 TRBJ2-7 TRBV13 - CASSLGGQGNYEQYF TGTGCCAGCAGCTTAGGCGGACAGGGCAACTACGAGCAGTACTTC
TRBD1 TRBJ2-7 TRBV19 - CASSPTGFGYEQYF TGTGCCAGTAGTCCGACAGGGTTCGGCTACGAGCAGTACTTC
- TRBJ1-1 TRBV27 - CASSQQVNTEAFF TGTGCCAGCAGTCAACAGGTGAACACTGAAGCTTTCTTT
- TRBJ1-3 TRBV27 - CASRRGTGNTIYF TGTGCCAGCAGGCGGGGAACCGGAAACACCATATATTTT
TRBD1 TRBJ2-7 TRBV25-1 - CASSEPGQGAEQYF TGTGCCAGCAGTGAACCGGGACAGGGTGCCGAGCAGTACTTC
- TRBJ2-3 TRBV30 - CAWSQGNTDTQYF TGTGCCTGGAGTCAGGGGAACACAGATACGCAGTATTTT
- TRBJ2-3 TRBV4-2 - CASSQEGAADTQYF TGTGCCAGCAGCCAAGAAGGGGCAGCAGATACGCAGTATTTT
- TRBJ2-2 TRBV28 - CASSWAGYTGELFF TGTGCCAGCAGTTGGGCAGGGTACACCGGGGAGCTGTTTTTT
TRBD1 TRBJ1-2 TRBV6-6 - CASSYSTGASYGYTF TGTGCCAGCAGTTACAGCACAGGGGCCAGCTATGGCTACACCTTC
TRBD1 TRBJ2-2 TRBV6-4 - CASSEDRAGELFF TGTGCCAGCAGTGAGGACAGGGCCGGGGAGCTGTTTTTT
- TRBJ2-2 TRBV30 - CAWSVTSWVTGELFF TGTGCCTGGAGTGTTACTAGCTGGGTCACCGGGGAGCTGTTTTTT
TRBD2 TRBJ2-1 TRBV4-1 - CATSASGLYNEQFF TGCGCCACCTCTGCTAGCGGGCTCTACAATGAGCAGTTCTTC
TRBD2 TRBJ2-7 TRBV6-5 - CASSYGAAGGVEQYF TGTGCCAGCAGTTACGGGGCAGCGGGAGGTGTCGAGCAGTACTTC
- TRBJ2-6 TRBV29-1 - CSVWGQPTSGANVLTF TGCAGCGTTTGGGGACAACCCACCTCTGGGGCCAACGTCCTGACTTTC
- TRBJ2-7 TRBV29-1 - CSVVFSGMYEQYF TGCAGCGTTGTTTTTTCCGGGATGTACGAGCAGTACTTC
TRBD1 TRBJ2-7 TRBV6-5 few CASSYSGTGGYEQYF TGTGCCAGCAGTTACTCCGGGACAGGGGGCTACGAGCAGTACTTC
- TRBJ2-7 TRBV9 once CASSFRGGSYEQYF TGTGCCAGCAGCTTCAGAGGGGGCTCCTACGAGCAGTACTTC